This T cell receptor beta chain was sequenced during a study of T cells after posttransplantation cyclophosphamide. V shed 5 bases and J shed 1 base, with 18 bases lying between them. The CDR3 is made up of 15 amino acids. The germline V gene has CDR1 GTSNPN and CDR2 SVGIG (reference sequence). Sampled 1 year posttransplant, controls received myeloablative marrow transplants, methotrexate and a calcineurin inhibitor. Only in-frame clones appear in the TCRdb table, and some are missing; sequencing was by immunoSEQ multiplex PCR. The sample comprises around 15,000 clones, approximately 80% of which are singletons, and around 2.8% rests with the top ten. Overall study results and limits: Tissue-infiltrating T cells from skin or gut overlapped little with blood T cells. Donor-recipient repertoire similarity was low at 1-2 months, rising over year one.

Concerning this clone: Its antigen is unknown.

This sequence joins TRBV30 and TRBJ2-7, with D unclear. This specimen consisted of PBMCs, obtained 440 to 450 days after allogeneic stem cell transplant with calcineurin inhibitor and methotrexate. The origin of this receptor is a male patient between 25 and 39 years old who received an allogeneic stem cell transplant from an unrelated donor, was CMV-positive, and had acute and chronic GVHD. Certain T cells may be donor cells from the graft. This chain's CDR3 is CAWAQRVGYSYEQYF. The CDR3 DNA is TGTGCCTGGGCCCAGCGTGTCGGGTATTCCTACGAGCAGTACTTC.